This T cell receptor (beta chain) came from a study of radiation and T cells in renal cell carcinoma. Study overall: Nephrectomy followed 15 Gy stereotactic body radiation by 4 weeks.

Time point noted: blood 2 weeks post-SBRT. The treatment is: 15 Gy SBRT to primary tumor, nephrectomy 4 weeks later. Clear cell pathology was present in this patient's renal cell carcinoma. Germline values: CDR1 SGHRS, CDR2 YFSETQ. J was trimmed by 2 bases and V by 3 bases; bases with no gene match: 8. There are 16 residues in the CDR3. Clones were sequenced by immunoSEQ multiplex PCR, and TCRdb holds only the in-frame ones, with some missing. The sample carries 150,000 to 190,000 clones, over 80% recorded once. Concerning this clone: Its antigen is not identified.

The study's findings and limits: From baseline, blood top tumor clonotypes peaked at 2 weeks post-radiation. Baseline intratumoral clonotype presence is unknown without pretreatment biopsies.

The receptor's source is a woman in her fifties or sixties with renal cell carcinoma. Specimen: blood, collected from a patient whose treatment included radiotherapy and nephrectomy. The chain has TRBV5-1 and TRBJ2-5, with 9 bases lining up with TRBD2. This CDR3 is CASSSEGLAVQETQYF. DNA of the CDR3: TGCGCCAGCAGCTCAGAGGGACTAGCAGTACAAGAGACCCAGTACTTC.